The 13 T cell receptor beta chains below all came from one sample that was sequenced in a study of blood T cell repertoires in COVID-19. Sequenced by immunoSEQ multiplex PCR; TCRdb stores in-frame clones only, minus some. The table shows about 280,000 clones, with 75% to 90% occurring only once. Sequencing input: peripheral blood. Source of these receptors: a woman in her sixties or seventies with COVID-19, enrolled during active disease.

This clone has only a few counts. The V call is TRBV5-8, the J call TRBJ2-2; D gene unclear. The CDR3 length is 13 residues. V lost 4 bases and J lost 6, with 10 bases in between. CDR1 and CDR2 from the germline V gene are SGHTS and YDEGEE. CDR3 DNA: TGTGCCAGCAGCAGCCGTCGCGCCGGGGAGCTGTTTTTT. It translates to CASSSRRAGELFF. Full variable domain (remainder filled in from reference TRBV5-8 and TRBJ2-2): EAGVTQSPTHLIKTRGQQATLRCSPISGHTSVYWYQQALGLGLQFLLWYDEGEERNRGNFPPRFSGRQFPNYSSELNVNALELEDSALYLCASSSRRAGELFFGEGSRLTVL.

This clone has only one observation. V gene TRBV5-7 combines with J gene TRBJ1-2; D perhaps matches TRBD1 (5 bases). TRBV5-7 is an ORF, with its function uncertain. Deletions cut 0 bases from V and 8 bases from J, with 11 bases between. The CDR3 runs to 13 residues. The CDR3 DNA sequence: TGTGCCAGCAGCTTGGGCAGGGAAGGGGGCTACACCTTC. Protein product: CASSLGREGGYTF.

By sample share, this clone is large (0.1 to 1%). This chain links TRBV5-8 with TRBJ1-6, with D perhaps TRBD1 (5 bases). The CDR3 consists of 14 residues. Trimming cost V 4 bases and J 10 bases, with 15 bases left between them. Germline CDR1 is SGHTS and CDR2 is YDEGEE. DNA of the CDR3: TGTGCCAGCAGCCTGGGGCGGTTACGATCACCCCTCCACTTT. This translates into CASSLGRLRSPLHF. Complete variable domain (other parts from reference TRBV5-8 and TRBJ1-6): EAGVTQSPTHLIKTRGQQATLRCSPISGHTSVYWYQQALGLGLQFLLWYDEGEERNRGNFPPRFSGRQFPNYSSELNVNALELEDSALYLCASSLGRLRSPLHFGNGTRLTVT.

In DNA form, the CDR3 reads TGCAGTGCTAGTGCGGGACTAGCGGTGGGACCCTCCGAGCAGTACTTC. Translating gives CSASAGLAVGPSEQYF. J is TRBJ2-7 and V is TRBV20-1; TRBD2 aligns across 11 bases. Trimming cost V 3 bases and J 6 bases; bases outside gene matches: 13. The length of the CDR3 is 16 residues. The germline V gene encodes CDR1 DFQATT and CDR2 SNEGSKA (reference sequence).

The V and J genes are TRBV6-1 and TRBJ2-3, with 9 positions matching TRBD2. This CDR3 has 14 amino acids. Germline trimming cut 3 bases from V and 4 bases from J; bases unmatched to any gene: 2. Per the germline V gene, CDR1 is MNHNS and CDR2 is SASEGT. The DNA of the CDR3 is TGTGCCAGCAGTGAGAGCGGGGGGTCAGATACGCAGTATTTT. Protein: CASSESGGSDTQYF.

The V and J genes are TRBV10-3 and TRBJ1-1; no clear D. The CDR3 covers 13 residues. The V gene lost 8 bases and the J gene lost 1 base, with 11 bases spanning the gap. Germline V CDR1 and CDR2: ENHRY, SYGVKD. CDR3 in DNA: TGTGCCATCGTGGGCGGGGAGAACACTGAAGCTTTCTTT. The encoded protein is CAIVGGENTEAFF.

This clone was seen repeatedly, ten times or more. This rearrangement joins TRBV6-2 or TRBV6-3 to TRBJ2-7; the match to TRBD2 covers 7 bases. This CDR3 contains 14 residues. Germline-derived CDR1 and CDR2 are MNHEY and SVGEGT. V dropped 2 bases and J dropped 4; count of bases not matched to a gene: 5. The CDR3 nucleotides read TGTGCCAGCAGTTACGAACCCGGGGGGTACGAGCAGTACTTC. Its translation is CASSYEPGGYEQYF.

The chain employs TRBV5-6 and TRBJ1-5, with D possibly being TRBD1 (5 bases). V was pared by 4 bases and J by 0 bases, with 11 bases between. The CDR3 spans 15 residues. Germline CDR1 is SGHDT and CDR2 is YYEEEE. The CDR3 DNA sequence: TGTGCCAGCAGCCCAGGGATGGGTAGCAATCAGCCCCAGCATTTT. This gives the protein CASSPGMGSNQPQHF.

The chain couples TRBV7-2 to TRBJ2-2; possible D gene TRBD2, 6 bases. CDR3 length equals 15 residues. Trimming took off 0 bases at V and 7 bases at J, with 12 bases between the two ends. From germline, CDR1 is SGHTA and CDR2 FQGNSA. The CDR3 region has the DNA TGTGCCAGCAGCTTAGCTTCTGCGGGGAACGGGGAGCTGTTTTTT. This gives the protein CASSLASAGNGELFF.

The chain uses TRBV2 and TRBJ2-7; TRBD2 agrees at 9 bases. V dropped 4 bases and J dropped 0; count of bases not matched to a gene: 7. The CDR3 has 16 residues. Germline V lookup: CDR1 SNHLY, CDR2 FYNNEI. The CDR3 region is CASSASGGRSSYEQYF. The CDR3 region has the DNA TGTGCCAGCAGTGCAAGCGGGGGGCGGAGCTCCTACGAGCAGTACTTC.

The rearrangement links TRBV10-1 to TRBJ2-7; D unclear. CDR1 and CDR2 from the germline V gene are WNHNN and SYGVQD (reference sequence). Trimming pared 0 bases from V and 2 bases from J, leaving 8 bases between. The CDR3 length is 14 residues. This CDR3 reads CASSESGNAYEQYF. DNA for the CDR3: TGCGCCAGCAGTGAGTCTGGCAACGCCTACGAGCAGTACTTC.

The chain couples TRBV5-1 to TRBJ2-5; perhaps TRBD2 as D (6 bases). The CDR3 loop spans 17 amino acids. In germline, CDR1 is SGHRS, CDR2 YFSETQ. With 2 bases removed from V and 4 bases from J, the gap between germline ends came to 21 bases. The CDR3: CASSFGPTTRGGETQYF. The CDR3 bases are TGCGCCAGCAGCTTTGGCCCCACGACGAGGGGAGGAGAGACCCAGTACTTC.

V and J are TRBV19 and TRBJ2-3, with D hard to call. Per the germline V gene, CDR1 is LNHDA and CDR2 is SQIVND (reference sequence). V lost 4 bases, J lost 6 bases, and 17 bases lay in between. This CDR3 region has 15 residues. The CDR3 is CASSTPGPSGDTQYF. CDR3 coding DNA: TGTGCCAGTAGTACACCCGGCCCATCGGGTGATACGCAGTATTTT.